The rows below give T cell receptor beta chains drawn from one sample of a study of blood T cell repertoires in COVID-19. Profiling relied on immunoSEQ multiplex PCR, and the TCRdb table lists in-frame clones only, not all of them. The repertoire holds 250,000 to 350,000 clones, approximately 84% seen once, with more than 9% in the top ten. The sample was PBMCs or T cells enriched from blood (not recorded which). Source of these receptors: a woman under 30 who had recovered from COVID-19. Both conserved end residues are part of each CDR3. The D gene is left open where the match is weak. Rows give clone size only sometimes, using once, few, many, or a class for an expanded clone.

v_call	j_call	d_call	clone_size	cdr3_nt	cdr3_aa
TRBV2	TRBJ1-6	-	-	TGTGCCAGCAGGGGAGGAGGGGGGGCCTATAATTCACCCCTCCACTTT	CASRGGGGAYNSPLHF
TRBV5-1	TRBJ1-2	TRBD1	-	TGCGCCAGCAGCTCGGGACAGGGAGACTATGGCTACACCTTC	CASSSGQGDYGYTF
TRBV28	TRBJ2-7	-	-	TGTGCCAGCAGCCACATATACGAGCAGTACTTC	CASSHIYEQYF
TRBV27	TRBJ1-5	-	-	TGTGCCAGCAGTTTAGCGGGCATTAATCAGCCCCAGCATTTT	CASSLAGINQPQHF
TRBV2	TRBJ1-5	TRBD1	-	TGTGCCACACAGGGGAAATCAGTTACCCAGCATTTT	CATQGKSVTQHF
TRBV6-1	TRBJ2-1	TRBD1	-	TGTGCCAGCAGTGAAGCGGACGGGACAGGGGGCTTAGCTGAGCAGTTCTTC	CASSEADGTGGLAEQFF
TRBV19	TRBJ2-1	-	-	TGTGCCAGTAGTAACCCCGGGGGTGAGCAGTTCTTC	CASSNPGGEQFF
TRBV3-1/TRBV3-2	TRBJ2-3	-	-	TGTGCCAGCAGCCAAACTAGGTCCACAGATACGCAGTATTTT	CASSQTRSTDTQYF
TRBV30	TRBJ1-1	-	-	TGTGCCTGGAGTGTACTGCCCGGGATGAACACTGAAGCTTTCTTT	CAWSVLPGMNTEAFF
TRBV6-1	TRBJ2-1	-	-	TGTGCCAGCAGTGAAGCGGGGGGCTCCTACAATGAGCAGTTCTTC	CASSEAGGSYNEQFF
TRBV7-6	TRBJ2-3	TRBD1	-	TGTGCCAGCAGCTTACAAACGACAGGGTCAGATACGCAGTATTTT	CASSLQTTGSDTQYF
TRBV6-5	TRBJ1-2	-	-	TGTGCCAGCAGTTACTCGAGCCCCCTCAGGGAAGGCTACACCTTC	CASSYSSPLREGYTF
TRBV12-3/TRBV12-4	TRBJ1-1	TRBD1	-	TGTGCCAGCAGAAGACAGGGGAGCACTGAAGCTTTCTTT	CASRRQGSTEAFF
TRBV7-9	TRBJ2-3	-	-	TGTGCCAGCAGCCCAGGGGAAGATACGCAGTATTTT	CASSPGEDTQYF
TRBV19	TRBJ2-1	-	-	TGTGCCAGCGGATGGCAGGGTGGGTACAATGAGCAGTTCTTC	CASGWQGGYNEQFF
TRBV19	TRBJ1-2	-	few	TGTGCCAGTAGTGCGGACAGCTATGGCTACACCTTC	CASSADSYGYTF
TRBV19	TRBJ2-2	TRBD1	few	TGTGCCAGTAGTGGGGACAGGGGCACCGGGGAGCTGTTTTTT	CASSGDRGTGELFF
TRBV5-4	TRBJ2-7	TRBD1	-	TGTGCCAGCAGCCACCCGGGACAGGATCCCTACGAGCAGTACTTC	CASSHPGQDPYEQYF
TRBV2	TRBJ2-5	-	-	TGTGCCAGCACCTCACAGGGTTGGAGAGAGACCCAGTACTTC	CASTSQGWRETQYF
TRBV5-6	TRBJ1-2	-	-	TGTGCCAGCAGCCCCAGCGGGGCCGCATATGGCTACACCTTC	CASSPSGAAYGYTF
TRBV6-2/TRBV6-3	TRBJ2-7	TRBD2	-	TGTGCCAGCAGTTACTGGCGGGGGGGCTTTTACGAGCAGTACTTC	CASSYWRGGFYEQYF
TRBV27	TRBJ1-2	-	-	TGTGCCAGCAGTTTAACGGTCAACTATGGCTACACCTTC	CASSLTVNYGYTF
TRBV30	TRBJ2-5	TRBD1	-	TGTGCCTGGAGTAAGAGGCAGGGGGCCCAGTACTTC	CAWSKRQGAQYF
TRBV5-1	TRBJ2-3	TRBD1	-	TGCGCCAGCAGCTTGGAGGCCAGGGGGGATACGCAGTATTTT	CASSLEARGDTQYF
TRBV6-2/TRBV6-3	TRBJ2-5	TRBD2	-	TGTGCCAGCAGTTACCCTAGCGGGAGCGATGCCCCAGGGACCCAGTACTTC	CASSYPSGSDAPGTQYF
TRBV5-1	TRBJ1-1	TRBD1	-	TGCGCCAGCAGCATCCACAGGGGATCGAGCACTGAAGCTTTCTTT	CASSIHRGSSTEAFF
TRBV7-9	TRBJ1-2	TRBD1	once	TGTGCCAGCAGCGCCGGACAGGGGGGCTATGGCTACACCTTC	CASSAGQGGYGYTF
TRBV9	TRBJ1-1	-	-	TGTGCCAGCAGCCCAACCGAGGGAGGGGGCACTGAAGCTTTCTTT	CASSPTEGGGTEAFF
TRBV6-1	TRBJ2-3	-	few	TGTGCCAGCAGTGATATGACAGTCTCTAGCACAGATACGCAGTATTTT	CASSDMTVSSTDTQYF
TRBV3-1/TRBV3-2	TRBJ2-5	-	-	TGTGCCAGCAGCCAACAGGGGCCCCAAGAGACCCAGTACTTC	CASSQQGPQETQYF
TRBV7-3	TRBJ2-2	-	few	TGTGCCAGCAGCCCCTGGGAGTACGCGAACACCGGGGAGCTGTTTTTT	CASSPWEYANTGELFF
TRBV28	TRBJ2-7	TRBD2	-	TGTGCCAGCAGTCCCCTACGAGCGGGAGGGAGCGGGGTCGAGCAGTACTTC	CASSPLRAGGSGVEQYF
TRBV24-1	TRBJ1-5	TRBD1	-	TGTGCCACCATTATAGGGGGACAGGGGGGGAATCAGCCCCAGCATTTT	CATIIGGQGGNQPQHF
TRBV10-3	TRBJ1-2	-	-	TGTGCCATCAGTGAAGAACAGGCCTTTTCTTATGGCTACACCTTC	CAISEEQAFSYGYTF
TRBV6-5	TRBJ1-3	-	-	TGTGCCAGCAGTTCCCTGACCTGGAGCTCTGGAAACACCATATATTTT	CASSSLTWSSGNTIYF
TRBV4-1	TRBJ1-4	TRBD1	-	TGCGCCAGCAGCCAAGGTGGGACAGGGGTAAATGAAAAACTGTTTTTT	CASSQGGTGVNEKLFF
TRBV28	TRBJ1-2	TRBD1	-	TGTGCCAGCAGTTACGGGACAGGGTATGGCTACACCTTC	CASSYGTGYGYTF
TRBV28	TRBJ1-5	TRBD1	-	TGTGCCAGCAGAGCCGGGACAGGGGTTCAGCCCCAGCATTTT	CASRAGTGVQPQHF
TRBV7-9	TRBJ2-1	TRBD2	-	TGTGCCAGCAGCTTAGGACTAGCTGCCAGGAGTGAGCAGTTCTTC	CASSLGLAARSEQFF
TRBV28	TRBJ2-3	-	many	TGTGCCAGCAGTTTTGTCGACAGCCGGGCAGCGGATACGCAGTATTTT	CASSFVDSRAADTQYF
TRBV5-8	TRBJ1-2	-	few	TGTGCCAGCAGCCGTGTCAGGGTCGGGGGCTACACCTTC	CASSRVRVGGYTF
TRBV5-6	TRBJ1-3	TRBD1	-	TGTGCCAGCACTCTCGGGACAGCTGGAAACACCATATATTTT	CASTLGTAGNTIYF
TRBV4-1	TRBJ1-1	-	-	TGCGCCAGCAGCCAAGTGAAACGGTTGAACACTGAAGCTTTCTTT	CASSQVKRLNTEAFF
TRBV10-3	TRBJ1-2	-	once	TGTGCCATCAGTGTATCCAAAGAGGGCTATGGCTACACCTTC	CAISVSKEGYGYTF
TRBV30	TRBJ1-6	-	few	TGTGCCTGGAGTGTACGGCGGGCCTATAATTCACCCCTCCACTTT	CAWSVRRAYNSPLHF
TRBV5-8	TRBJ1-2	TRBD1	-	TGTGCCAGCAGCCTGGACAGGGGGCTTAATGGCTACACCTTC	CASSLDRGLNGYTF
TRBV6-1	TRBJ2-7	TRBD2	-	TGTGCCAGCAGTGACAGGACTAGCTCCTACGAGCAGTACTTC	CASSDRTSSYEQYF
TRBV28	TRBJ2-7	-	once	TGTGCCAGCAGTCCGGACAGTTTTTCACCGTCCTACGAGCAGTACTTC	CASSPDSFSPSYEQYF
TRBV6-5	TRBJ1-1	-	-	TGTGCCAGCAGTTCCTCCGGGGTTGGGATGAACACTGAAGCTTTCTTT	CASSSSGVGMNTEAFF
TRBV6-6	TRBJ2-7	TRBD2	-	TGTGCCAGCACCGAAATGGGGGGGGTCCCCCCCTACGAGCAGTACTTC	CASTEMGGVPPYEQYF
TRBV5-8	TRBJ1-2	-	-	TGTGCCAGCAGCTTTCGGGTTGGCTACACCTTC	CASSFRVGYTF